The TCR beta chain described here comes from a study of shared clonotypes between healthy human individuals (dated by TCRdb to about 2020). Background on the whole study: The cohort included a few men and two women between 18 and 49 years of age. Libraries were prepared and TCR repertoires were sequenced by different laboratories using diverse techniques, in order to increase sequencing depth and limit assay-specific biases. To estimate repertoire size and how much clonotypes are shared between individuals, the study performed deep sequencing of blood TCR repertoires from roughly five healthy adults. For each donor, CD4 naive and CD4 memory were each given three plates, CD8 naive was given two plates, and CD8 memory was given one plate. Each donor's leukapheresis produced roughly between roughly 0.85 and 10 billion PBMCs. What the authors observed across the whole study: Higher generation probabilities were observed for clonotypes shared by all four sorted-subset donors than for non-shared clonotypes. Pairwise subsampling led to the expectation that sequencing depth would affect the degree of clonotype sharing among donors. Even with the large sequencing depth, rarefaction of the sorted-subset datasets indicated that sequencing was incomplete. When a handful of donors were compared, the shared fraction of clonotypes was around 5.1% for naive CD4, around 4% for naive CD8, roughly 2.5% for memory CD4, and 0.4% for memory CD8. Larger estimated clonotype richness was generally found for naive subsets than for memory subsets. Because the study included only a small number of donors, the genetic and exposure-history diversity represented was limited. Sampling was limited to blood, and TCR repertoires in tissue likely differ from TCR repertoires in blood.

The germline V gene supplies CDR1 MNHNS and CDR2 SASEGT. The cysteine opens and the phenylalanine closes a CDR3 of 15 amino acids. The retained sequence is limited to the CDR3, 45 bases, with the frame set at the first base. The germline V and J ends show losses of 2 bases and 3 bases respectively, and no gene match explains 4 bases of the junction. TCR CDR3 regions were amplified from genomic DNA by multiplex PCR using the deep immunoSEQ assay. For each cell subset, the extracted genomic DNA was distributed evenly across all wells of several immunoSEQ 96-well plates, and each plate served as one replicate. For sorted subsets, roughly 200 ng of genomic DNA, equivalent to roughly 30,000 T cell genomes, went into each replicate PCR. Purified libraries were quantified with a Qubit 3.0 fluorometer, sized on a Bioanalyzer 2100, and re-quantified with the KAPA Library Quantification kit. Each immunoSEQ 96-well plate was sequenced on its own single-read 150-cycle Illumina NextSeq 550 flow cell. As for the original processing: Because only junctional sequences without quality scores were contained in the immunoSEQ output, filtering matching that applied to full-length reads could not be performed. To assign V/J genes and CDR3, sequences were annotated against IMGT germline references using PyIR, a Python wrapper for IgBLAST v1.9. Any read was removed if the V/J assignment was weak (E-value above 1e-6), the CDR3 was missing, or the read contained stop codons, out-of-frame junctions, or ambiguous translated residues. V3J clonotypes were defined by identical inferred V gene, J gene, and CDR3 amino acid sequence. The percentage overlap between two repertoires was calculated by dividing the number of shared unique clonotypes by the size of the smaller repertoire. Three approaches were used to assess repertoire richness: RTK rarefaction, the Chao1 estimator, and Recon v2.1 estimates of unobserved clonotypes. Generation probabilities for all TCRbeta clonotypes obtained by the gDNA method from four donors were computed using OLGA. Here the immuneACCESS table is served through TCRdb, limited to in-frame sequences with V and J called. Missing clones are a known gap in these copies; in checked studies unresolved V genes cover under half, and the rest lacks a known reason. V and J calls and clone size are as listed in that table; D and trimming were resolved from the DNA. This sample comprises a few million clones, 90% to 95% of them detected only once. About 0.37% of the sample is in the top ten clones.

The donors were healthy, HIV-negative adults with no recently reported acute infections or vaccinations. Every donor was a Caucasian adult living in Nashville, Tennessee, USA. CD4+ T cells were enriched through magnetic negative selection, after which naive cells were positively selected on CD45RA and the remaining negative fraction served as the memory subset. Blood was obtained by leukapheresis, after which PBMCs were separated by Ficoll-Histopaque density gradient centrifugation and cryopreserved in liquid nitrogen vapor phase. Analytical flow cytometry was used to check the purity and quantity of every magnetically sorted T cell population. Genomic DNA was isolated from every sorted fraction and measured by UV absorbance on a Nanodrop 2000c. With regard to this clone: This clone's antigen is unknown. No quality values exist for individual bases; no much larger clone is one base distant.

Material for sequencing was naive CD4+ T cells from PBMCs. According to the study, the label for this sample's cell subset or site signals: CD45RA+ positively selected. The chain couples TRBV6-1 to TRBJ2-3; TRBD1 fits 8 bases in the junction. The source is a man younger than 35 in good health. Some clones in this sample may be carry-over from other donors' samples. The CDR3 loop reads CASSEQGTGTDTQYF. The nucleotide sequence reads as follows: TGTGCCAGCAGTGAACAGGGGACAGGAACAGATACGCAGTATTTT.